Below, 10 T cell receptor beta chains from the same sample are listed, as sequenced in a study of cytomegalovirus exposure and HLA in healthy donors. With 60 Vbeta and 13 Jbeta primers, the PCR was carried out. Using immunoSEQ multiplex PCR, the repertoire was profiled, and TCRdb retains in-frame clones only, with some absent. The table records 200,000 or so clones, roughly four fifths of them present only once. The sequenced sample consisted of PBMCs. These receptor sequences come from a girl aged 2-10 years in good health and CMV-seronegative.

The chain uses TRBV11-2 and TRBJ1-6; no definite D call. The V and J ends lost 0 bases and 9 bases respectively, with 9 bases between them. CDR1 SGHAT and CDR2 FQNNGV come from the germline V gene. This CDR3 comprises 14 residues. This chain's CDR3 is CASSLEVAGSPLHF. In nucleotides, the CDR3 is TGTGCCAGCAGCTTAGAAGTGGCGGGTTCACCCCTCCACTTT.

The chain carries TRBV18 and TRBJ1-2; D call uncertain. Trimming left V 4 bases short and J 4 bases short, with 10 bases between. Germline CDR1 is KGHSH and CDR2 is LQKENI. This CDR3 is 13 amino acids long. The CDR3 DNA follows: TGTGCCAGCTCACTCGGTGAAAGCTATGGCTACACCTTC. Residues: CASSLGESYGYTF.

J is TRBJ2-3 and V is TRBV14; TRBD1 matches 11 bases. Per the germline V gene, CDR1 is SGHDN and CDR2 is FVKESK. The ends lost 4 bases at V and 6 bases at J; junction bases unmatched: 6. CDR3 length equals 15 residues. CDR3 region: CASSLRDRGADTQYF. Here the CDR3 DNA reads TGTGCCAGCAGCCTTCGGGACAGGGGGGCCGATACGCAGTATTTT.

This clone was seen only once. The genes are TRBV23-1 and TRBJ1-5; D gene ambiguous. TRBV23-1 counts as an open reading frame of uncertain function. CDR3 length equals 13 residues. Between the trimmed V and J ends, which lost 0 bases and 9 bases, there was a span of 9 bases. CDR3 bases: TGCGCCAGCAGTCAATCCAAACCCAGGCCCCAGCATTTT. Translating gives CASSQSKPRPQHF.

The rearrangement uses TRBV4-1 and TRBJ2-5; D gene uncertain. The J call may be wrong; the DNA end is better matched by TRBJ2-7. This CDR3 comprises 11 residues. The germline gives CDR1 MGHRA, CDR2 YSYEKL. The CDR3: CASSQGNEQYF. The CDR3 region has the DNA TGCGCCAGCAGCCAAGGTAACGAGCAGTACTTC.

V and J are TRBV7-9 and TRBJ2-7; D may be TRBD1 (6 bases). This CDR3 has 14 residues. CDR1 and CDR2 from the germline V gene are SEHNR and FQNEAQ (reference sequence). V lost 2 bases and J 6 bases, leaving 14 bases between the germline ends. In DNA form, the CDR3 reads TGTGCCAGCAGCTTAAAAGGGGGTTGGGGCGAGCAGTACTTC. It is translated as CASSLKGGWGEQYF.

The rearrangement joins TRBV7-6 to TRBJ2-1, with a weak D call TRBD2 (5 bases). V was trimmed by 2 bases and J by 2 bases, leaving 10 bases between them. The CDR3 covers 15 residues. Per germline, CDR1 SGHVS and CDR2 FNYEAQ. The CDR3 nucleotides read TGTGCCAGCAGCTTACGAAGCGGACCCTACAATGAGCAGTTCTTC. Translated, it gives CASSLRSGPYNEQFF.

CDR3 in amino acids: CASSARTGLFYGYTF. The CDR3 region has the DNA TGTGCCAGCAGTGCCCGGACAGGGCTGTTCTATGGCTACACCTTC. The V call is TRBV27, the J call TRBJ1-2; 8 bases align to TRBD1. The CDR3 is 15 residues long. CDR1 and CDR2 from the germline V gene are MNHEY and SMNVEV (reference sequence). Unmatched junction bases numbered 9, after V lost 5 bases and J lost 4 bases.

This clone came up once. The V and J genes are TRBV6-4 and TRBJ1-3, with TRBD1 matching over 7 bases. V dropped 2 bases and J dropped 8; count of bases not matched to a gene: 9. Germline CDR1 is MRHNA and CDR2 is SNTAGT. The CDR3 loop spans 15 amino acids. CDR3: CASSDRQGGRDTIYF. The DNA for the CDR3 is TGTGCCAGCAGTGACCGACAGGGTGGTAGAGACACCATATATTTT.

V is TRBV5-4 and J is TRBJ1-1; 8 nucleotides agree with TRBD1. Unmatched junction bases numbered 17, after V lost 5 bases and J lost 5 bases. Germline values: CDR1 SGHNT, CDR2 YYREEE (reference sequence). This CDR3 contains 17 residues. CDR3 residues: CASSPLRATGGRTEAFF. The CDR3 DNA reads TGTGCCAGCAGTCCCCTCCGGGCCACAGGGGGGAGGACTGAAGCTTTCTTT.